The 22 T cell receptor beta chains in this list originate from one sample, sequenced in a study of blood T cell repertoires in COVID-19 (dated by TCRdb to 2020 to 2021). The library was produced with the immunoSEQ multiplex PCR assay. TCRdb mirrors the immuneACCESS table, restricted to in-frame sequences. Some clones are absent from its copies; in checked studies, under half trace to an unresolved V gene, and the reason for the others is unknown. This sample lists 35,000 to 45,000 clones; about three quarters were detected once. Of the sample, 1.5% to 2% is held by the ten largest clones. The source material was peripheral blood. The source is a man aged 60 to 69 with active COVID-19.

The rearrangement links TRBV2 to TRBJ1-1; 9 bases match TRBD1. This CDR3 has 13 amino acids. V lost 4 bases and J lost 8; bases outside the gene matches: 5. CDR1 and CDR2 (germline): SNHLY, FYNNEI. DNA of the CDR3: TGTGCCAGCAGTGTGACCGGGACAGGGGAAGCTTTCTTT. Its translation: CASSVTGTGEAFF.

The V and J genes are TRBV3-1 (or the pseudogene TRBV3-2) and TRBJ2-1; 10 positions agree with TRBD2. V was pared by 4 bases and J by 8 bases, with 5 bases of the junction left unmatched. Germline CDR1 reads LGHDT; CDR2 reads YNNKEL (reference sequence). CDR3 length equals 14 residues. The CDR3 sequence: CASSPSGSTDEQFF. CDR3 coding DNA: TGTGCCAGCAGCCCTAGCGGGAGTACCGATGAGCAGTTCTTC.

CDR3 amino acids: CASLETCKRETYEQYF. The CDR3 bases are TGTGCCAGCCTCGAGACCTGTAAGCGGGAGACGTACGAGCAGTACTTC. V and J are TRBV19 and TRBJ2-7, with TRBD2 identical over 8 bases. There are 16 residues in the CDR3. The germline gives CDR1 LNHDA, CDR2 SQIVND (reference sequence). V was clipped by 9 bases and J by 4 bases; unmatched bases: 17. Variable domain in full (rest from reference TRBV19 and TRBJ2-7): DGGITQSPKYLFRKEGQNVTLSCEQNLNHDAMYWYRQDPGQGLRLIYYSQIVNDFQKGDIAEGYSVSREKKESFPLTVTSAQKNPTAFYLCASLETCKRETYEQYFGPGTRLTVT.

The V and J genes are TRBV28 and TRBJ1-5; D perhaps matches TRBD1 (5 bases). The CDR3 runs to 13 residues. Germline assignment: CDR1 MDHEN and CDR2 SYDVKM. V shed 8 bases and J shed 0 bases, with 8 bases lying between them. CDR3 in amino acids: CASGRGSNQPQHF. The CDR3 DNA reads as TGTGCCAGCGGGAGGGGTAGCAATCAGCCCCAGCATTTT.

The CDR3 loop reads CASRGGYEQYF. The DNA of the CDR3 is TGTGCCAGCAGGGGGGGGTACGAGCAGTACTTC. The rearrangement links TRBV11-2 to TRBJ2-7; 7 bases line up with TRBD2. Germline CDR1 reads SGHAT; CDR2 reads FQNNGV. The CDR3 spans 11 residues. With V trimmed by 6 bases and J by 4 bases, 0 bases remained unmatched.

A single count supports this clone. The rearrangement links TRBV28 to TRBJ1-2, with a possible D match to TRBD1 (6 bases). This CDR3 region has 14 residues. Trimming took 6 bases from V and 3 from J, leaving 14 bases between them. Germline V gene sequence: CDR1 MDHEN, CDR2 SYDVKM. The CDR3 DNA sequence: TGTGCCAGCAGCTCCGCTGGGGGCGACTATGGCTACACCTTC. This translates into CASSSAGGDYGYTF.

The V and J genes are TRBV6-5 and TRBJ2-7; D is perhaps TRBD2 (6 bases). The germline CDR1 and CDR2 sequences are MNHEY and SVGAGI. The CDR3 consists of 14 residues. The V end was cut by 4 bases, the J end by 0 bases, with 10 bases between. DNA for the CDR3: TGTGCCAGCAGTTGGGACTTTAGCTCCTACGAGCAGTACTTC. Its protein product is CASSWDFSSYEQYF.

DNA for the CDR3: TGTGCCAGCAGCGTAGCATCCCAGGGTTTAATAGGTGGCTACACCTTC. This codes for CASSVASQGLIGGYTF. This chain connects TRBV9 to TRBJ1-2, with D perhaps matching TRBD1 (5 bases). Germline values: CDR1 SGDLS, CDR2 YYNGEE. The V end lost 0 bases, the J end lost 7 bases, and 19 bases lay between the germline ends. This CDR3 has 16 amino acids.

V is TRBV19 and J is TRBJ1-5; 7 bases agree with TRBD1. Germline assignment: CDR1 LNHDA and CDR2 SQIVND (reference sequence). The CDR3 sequence is 16 residues long. The V gene end was trimmed by 4 bases and the J gene end by 0 bases; junction bases not matched to a gene: 6. In nucleotides, the CDR3 is TGTGCCAGTAGTAGGACAGGTTGGAATAGCAATCAGCCCCAGCATTTT. Its protein is CASSRTGWNSNQPQHF.

Only a few counts were recorded for this clone. J is TRBJ1-5 and V is TRBV2; D remains ambiguous. The V gene lost 6 bases and the J gene lost 0 bases, with 12 bases spanning the gap. CDR1 and CDR2 (germline): SNHLY, FYNNEI. There are 15 residues in the CDR3. Here the CDR3 reads CASSETSVSNQPQHF. The CDR3, as DNA: TGTGCCAGCAGCGAAACATCCGTTAGCAATCAGCCCCAGCATTTT.

V is TRBV19 and J is TRBJ2-3, with TRBD1 matching 7 bases. From germline, CDR1 is LNHDA and CDR2 SQIVND (reference sequence). CDR3 length: 14 residues. Germline trimming cut 7 bases from V and 0 bases from J; bases unmatched to any gene: 4. The CDR3, as DNA: TGTGCCAGTACCGGGACAGAGAGCACAGATACGCAGTATTTT. It yields the protein CASTGTESTDTQYF.

The V call is TRBV5-6, the J call TRBJ2-3; the D gene is possibly TRBD2 (5 bases). Trimming cost V 4 bases and J 11 bases, with 17 bases left between them. The germline CDR1 and CDR2 sequences are SGHDT and YYEEEE. There are 13 residues in the CDR3. CDR3 sequence reads: CASSPAGLGRQYF. The CDR3 DNA sequence: TGTGCCAGCAGCCCGGCGGGCCTTGGAAGGCAGTATTTT.

Only one count was recorded for this clone. The rearrangement links TRBV28 to TRBJ2-2, with 8 bases that match TRBD1. The CDR3 covers 14 residues. CDR1 is MDHEN and CDR2 is SYDVKM in the germline V gene. The J segment lost 2 bases and the V segment lost 10 bases, leaving 6 bases of the junction unmatched. Written as DNA, the CDR3 is TGTGCCACCTTAGACAGGGGTAACACCGGGGAGCTGTTTTTT. Translated: CATLDRGNTGELFF.

This clone was counted a few times. The gene calls are TRBV27 and TRBJ1-2, with 7 positions matching TRBD1. Trimming at V came to 3 bases and at J to 3 bases, leaving 4 bases not matched to a gene. Per germline, CDR1 MNHEY and CDR2 SMNVEV (reference sequence). The CDR3 contains 14 residues. The CDR3 DNA sequence: TGTGCCAGCAGTTTCACAGGGGATCACTATGGCTACACCTTC. This translates into CASSFTGDHYGYTF.

This clone was counted only a few times. The gene calls are TRBV6-6 and TRBJ1-2; 7 positions match TRBD1. The germline gives CDR1 MNHNY, CDR2 SVGAGI (reference sequence). After removal of 7 bases from V and 4 bases from J, the junction contained 12 bases not matched to a gene. The length of the CDR3 is 15 residues. The CDR3 nucleotides read TGTGCCAGCACCCAGGGGACAGCAGTTCCCTATGGCTACACCTTC. It codes for CASTQGTAVPYGYTF.

The chain combines TRBV28 with TRBJ1-1; 8 bases align to TRBD1. The CDR3 runs to 13 residues. Germline CDR1 and CDR2: MDHEN and SYDVKM. J gave up 5 bases and V 9 bases, and 8 bases lay outside the gene matches. In DNA, the CDR3 is TGTGCCAGTCGGGACAGGAGGGAGACTGAAGCTTTCTTT. Its protein is CASRDRRETEAFF. Full variable domain (rest looked up from reference TRBV28 and TRBJ1-1): DVKVTQSSRYLVKRTGEKVFLECVQDMDHENMFWYRQDPGLGLRLIYFSYDVKMKEKGDIPEGYSVSREKKERFSLILESASTNQTSMYLCASRDRRETEAFFGQGTRLTVV.

This clone was observed a single time. The chain has TRBV4-1 and TRBJ1-2; no clear D. The CDR3 length is 13 residues. V was shortened by 4 bases and J by 8 bases, with 14 bases between the two germline ends. Looked up from germline, CDR1 is MGHRA and CDR2 is YSYEKL. The CDR3 region is CASSRGITGGYTF. Written as DNA, the CDR3 is TGCGCCAGCAGCCGAGGGATCACCGGGGGCTACACCTTC.

CDR3 loop: CASSNGQNTGELFF. The DNA of the CDR3 is TGTGCCAGCAGTAATGGACAGAACACCGGGGAGCTGTTTTTT. V and J are TRBV28 and TRBJ2-2; D is possibly TRBD1 (5 bases). Trimming stripped 5 bases from V and 1 base from J, with 8 bases between. The CDR3 length is 14 residues. Germline CDR1 and CDR2: MDHEN and SYDVKM.

This clone was recorded once. The gene calls are TRBV2 and TRBJ2-3; 12 bases match TRBD2. The germline gives CDR1 SNHLY, CDR2 FYNNEI. The CDR3 loop spans 15 amino acids. After removal of 4 bases from V and 6 bases from J, the junction contained 5 bases not matched to a gene. As DNA, the CDR3 is TGTGCCAGCAGTGCGGCTAGCGGGGGGGTGGATACGCAGTATTTT. Translated, it gives CASSAASGGVDTQYF.

J is TRBJ1-1 and V is TRBV7-9, with 9 bases that match TRBD1. CDR3 length: 15 residues. CDR1 is SEHNR and CDR2 is FQNEAQ in the germline V gene (reference sequence). Trimming took 4 bases from V and 0 from J; bases not matched to a gene: 3. CDR3 nucleotide sequence: TGTGCCAGCAGCTGGGGGACAGGGCTGAACACTGAAGCTTTCTTT. It encodes CASSWGTGLNTEAFF.

This chain joins TRBV19 and TRBJ1-5; TRBD1 agrees at 7 bases. With 3 bases clipped from V and 3 bases from J, the junction kept 5 bases outside the gene matches. This CDR3 is built from 15 residues. The germline CDR1 and CDR2 sequences are LNHDA and SQIVND (reference sequence). CDR3 protein: CASSMATGDNQPQHF. The CDR3 DNA follows: TGTGCCAGTAGTATGGCCACAGGGGACAATCAGCCCCAGCATTTT.

The rearrangement links TRBV6-5 to TRBJ1-1, with TRBD1 matching over 10 bases. CDR1 and CDR2 (germline): MNHEY, SVGAGI. There are 14 residues in the CDR3. J gave up 7 bases and V 5 bases, and 7 bases lay outside the gene matches. Written as DNA, the CDR3 is TGTGCCAGCAGTCCGCGACAGGGGGCACGTGAAGCTTTCTTT. Translated: CASSPRQGAREAFF.